The source of this TCR beta chain is a study of T cell responses to AZD1222 COVID-19 vaccine. General study points: Just 5 to 7 people given AZD1222 tested seropositive at baseline.

V was trimmed by 2 bases and J by 0 bases, leaving 10 bases between them. The CDR3 contains 15 residues. The germline V gene has CDR1 SGHVS and CDR2 FQNEAQ. Clones were read by immunoSEQ multiplex PCR, and TCRdb kept only the in-frame ones, dropping some. The sample yields about 120,000 clones, around 88% seen once. In regard to this clone: The antigen is undetermined.

This receptor was obtained from an adult in good health. This rearrangement joins TRBV7-8 to TRBJ1-1, with D hard to call. Source: peripheral blood, taken on day 0 of AZD1222 vaccination. In DNA form, the CDR3 reads TGTGCCAGCAGCTTATTTCTACATTTGAACACTGAAGCTTTCTTT. This codes for CASSLFLHLNTEAFF. The full variable domain, its missing parts supplied by reference TRBV7-8 and TRBJ1-1, is GAGVSQSPRYKVAKRGQDVALRCDPISGHVSLFWYQQALGQGPEFLTYFQNEAQLDKSGLPSDRFFAERPEGSVSTLKIQRTQQEDSAVYLCASSLFLHLNTEAFFGQGTRLTVV.